These T cell receptor beta chains were read from a single sample in a study of identical twins. TCRdb called the 5' RACE reads again in MiXCR, with one record for every CDR3 protein. Among some 500,000 distinct CDR3 sequences listed, 7.5% to 10% were seen once. The same data also went into a second study, on yellow fever vaccine responses in identical twins.

The source material was PBMCs. The receptor set was obtained from a woman between 18 and 30 years old in good health. Both conserved end residues are part of each CDR3. The D gene is left open where the match is weak. The listing skips clone size in some rows; elsewhere it reads once, few, many or a size class.

CDR3 length	V gene	D gene	J gene	clone size	CDR3 protein	CDR3 DNA
15	TRBV12-3/TRBV12-4	NA	TRBJ2-1	many	CASTLGGGQDNEQFF	TGTGCCAGCACCCTGGGCGGGGGCCAGGACAATGAGCAGTTCTTC
13	TRBV3-1	TRBD1	TRBJ1-1	NA	CASSQDKGQKAFF	TGTGCCAGCAGCCAAGATAAGGGACAGAAAGCTTTCTTT
12	TRBV20-1	NA	TRBJ2-2	few	CSARTEGGELFF	TGCAGTGCTAGAACAGAGGGCGGGGAGCTGTTTTTT
15	TRBV4-3	NA	TRBJ2-7	many	CASSQARDPSYEQYF	TGCGCCAGCAGCCAAGCGCGGGACCCCTCCTACGAGCAGTACTTC
15	TRBV24-1	NA	TRBJ2-1	few	CATSAFGSTYNEQFF	TGTGCCACCAGTGCCTTCGGGAGCACCTACAATGAGCAGTTCTTC
14	TRBV9	NA	TRBJ2-1	few	CASSVEIGRDEQFF	TGTGCCAGCAGCGTAGAAATAGGACGTGATGAGCAGTTCTTC
15	TRBV10-3	NA	TRBJ2-7	few	CAISDRIYSSYEQYF	TGTGCCATCAGCGACAGGATATACAGCTCCTACGAGCAGTACTTC
16	TRBV11-2	TRBD1	TRBJ1-2	few	CASSLGVQGAIYGYTF	TGTGCCAGCAGCTTAGGGGTTCAGGGGGCCATCTATGGCTACACCTTC
12	TRBV29-1	NA	TRBJ2-7	many	CSVEEGRYEQYF	TGCAGCGTTGAAGAAGGGAGATACGAGCAGTACTTC
13	TRBV10-3	TRBD1	TRBJ2-1	many	CAIMRGPDNEQFF	TGTGCCATCATGAGGGGGCCGGACAATGAGCAGTTCTTC
18	TRBV20-1	TRBD2	TRBJ2-7	NA	CSARDLELAVLLSYEQYF	TGCAGTGCTAGAGATCTGGAACTAGCGGTCCTCCTCTCCTACGAGCAGTACTTC